This passage covers 22 T cell receptor beta chains from one sample sequenced in a study of cytomegalovirus exposure and HLA in healthy donors (dated by TCRdb to 2017 to 2019). Libraries came from the immunoSEQ multiplex PCR assay. A mixture of 60 forward primers for TCR Vbeta segments and 13 reverse primers for TCR Jbeta segments was used in the multiplex PCR. TCRdb took over this immuneACCESS table, retaining in-frame rearrangements with V and J assigned. Such tables are incomplete; in checked studies, under half of the missing clones stem from an unresolved V gene, and the remainder is unexplained. The sample yields about 69,000 clones; 74% were counted once. Approximately 12% of the sample is held by the ten biggest clonotypes. The source material was PBMCs. The receptors derive from a woman aged 55 to 70 in good health and CMV-seropositive.

The rearrangement joins TRBV19 to TRBJ2-3; the match to TRBD2 covers 9 bases. The germline V gene encodes CDR1 LNHDA and CDR2 SQIVND (reference sequence). The CDR3 spans 14 residues. After removal of 7 bases from V and 6 bases from J, the junction contained 8 bases not matched to a gene. The CDR3 DNA sequence: TGTGCCAGTACGGAGCGGGGGGCACCGGATACGCAGTATTTT. Its protein is CASTERGAPDTQYF.

This chain connects TRBV28 to TRBJ1-5, with 9 bases lining up with TRBD1. J was trimmed by 6 bases and V by 6 bases; bases with no gene match: 6. The CDR3 runs 14 residues. Germline V lookup: CDR1 MDHEN, CDR2 SYDVKM. The CDR3 reads CASSQQGASQPQHF. Here the CDR3 DNA reads TGTGCCAGCAGCCAACAGGGGGCGAGTCAGCCCCAGCATTTT.

The rearrangement links TRBV28 to TRBJ1-1, with 9 bases aligning to TRBD1. This CDR3 comprises 12 residues. Trimming took 7 bases from V and 8 from J; bases not matched to a gene: 5. Germline assignment: CDR1 MDHEN and CDR2 SYDVKM. CDR3 region: CASTPGTGEAFF. Written as DNA, the CDR3 is TGTGCCAGCACCCCCGGGACAGGGGAAGCTTTCTTT.

This clone was observed a few times. This same CDR3 is encoded by further DNA sequences in the sample. The chain links TRBV25-1 to TRBJ2-2, with a possible D match to TRBD1 (6 bases). The CDR3 loop spans 14 amino acids. Trimming left V 3 bases short and J 6 bases short, with 11 bases between. Germline loops: CDR1 MGHDK, CDR2 SYGVNS. CDR3 region: CASSDRGQPGELFF. In DNA, the CDR3 is TGTGCCAGCAGTGACAGGGGCCAACCCGGGGAGCTGTTTTTT.

The gene calls are TRBV27 and TRBJ2-7, with a tentative D call TRBD1 (6 bases). The V gene's germline CDR1 is MNHEY and CDR2 SMNVEV (reference sequence). The CDR3 consists of 14 residues. Trimming took off 5 bases at V and 4 bases at J, with 15 bases between the two ends. CDR3 DNA: TGTGCCAGCAGTACCCAGGGGCGCATGTACGAGCAGTACTTC. Translation: CASSTQGRMYEQYF.

The CDR3 DNA reads TGTGCTAGTGCCCCTCCGACAGAGAAAGAGACCCAGTACTTC. It codes for CASAPPTEKETQYF. The chain couples TRBV12-5 to TRBJ2-5, with D possibly TRBD1 on 5 matching bases. Trimming took 7 bases from V and 3 from J, leaving 15 bases between them. CDR1 is LGHNT, CDR2 FRNRAP, per germline. CDR3 size: 14 residues.

The chain has TRBV18 and TRBJ2-6; unclear D gene. The germline V gene encodes CDR1 KGHSH and CDR2 LQKENI. Trimming cost V 3 bases and J 4 bases, with 7 bases left between them. The CDR3 is made up of 14 amino acids. CDR3 in DNA: TGTGCCAGCTCACCGGAGATAGGGGCCAACGTCCTGACTTTC. It specifies CASSPEIGANVLTF.

This chain joins TRBV19 and TRBJ2-1; D is unclear. V was clipped by 7 bases and J by 3 bases, with 16 bases between them. The CDR3 is made up of 15 amino acids. Germline assignment: CDR1 LNHDA and CDR2 SQIVND (reference sequence). The CDR3: CASTQAYTDYNEQFF. The CDR3 bases are TGTGCCAGTACCCAAGCGTACACCGACTACAATGAGCAGTTCTTC.

The rearrangement uses TRBV28 and TRBJ2-7, with TRBD1 as a possible D gene (6 bases). The V and J ends lost 6 bases and 0 bases respectively, with 9 bases between them. The CDR3 consists of 13 residues. The germline V gene has CDR1 MDHEN and CDR2 SYDVKM. Here the CDR3 reads CASRRTDSYEQYF. In DNA, the CDR3 is TGTGCCAGCAGAAGGACAGACTCCTACGAGCAGTACTTC.

The rearrangement joins TRBV5-1 to TRBJ2-1; D remains unclear. The CDR3 runs to 13 residues. V gave up 4 bases and J gave up 0 bases, with 5 bases separating them. Germline CDR1 reads SGHRS; CDR2 reads YFSETQ. CDR3 nucleotides: TGCGCCAGCAGCCTAAGCTCCTACAATGAGCAGTTCTTC. It specifies CASSLSSYNEQFF.

V and J are TRBV18 and TRBJ2-7; 10 bases match TRBD1. The CDR3 is made up of 14 amino acids. Germline-derived CDR1 and CDR2 are KGHSH and LQKENI. Trimming cost V 4 bases and J 6 bases; bases outside gene matches: 6. Written as DNA, the CDR3 is TGTGCCAGCTCACGACTGGACAGGGGGGTCGAGCAGTACTTC. Its translation is CASSRLDRGVEQYF.

A remark on this clone: An end of the junction does not agree with germline; a read error may underlie this. The CDR3 DNA follows: TGCGCCAGCAGCCTTCCGGGACTGGGGAACGCTGAAGCTTTCTTT. Translating it yields CASSLPGLGNAEAFF. This sequence joins TRBV5-1 and TRBJ1-1, with a possible D match to TRBD1 (5 bases). CDR1 is SGHRS and CDR2 is YFSETQ in the germline V gene. This CDR3 spans 15 amino acids.

This clone has a handful of counts. The chain uses TRBV4-1 and TRBJ1-4, with a possible D match to TRBD1 (6 bases). This CDR3 region has 17 residues. Germline values: CDR1 MGHRA, CDR2 YSYEKL. Trimming stripped 1 base from V and 2 bases from J, with 14 bases between. The CDR3 sequence: CASSQAMGALTNEKLFF. The CDR3 DNA reads TGCGCCAGCAGCCAAGCGATGGGGGCTTTGACTAATGAAAAACTGTTTTTT.

The chain recombines TRBV4-1 with TRBJ2-5; D is ambiguous. Germline V gene sequence: CDR1 MGHRA, CDR2 YSYEKL. The CDR3 sequence is 14 residues long. V was pared by 0 bases and J by 4 bases, with 9 bases between. The CDR3 spells CASSQDGSSETQYF. CDR3 nucleotide sequence: TGCGCCAGCAGCCAAGATGGTAGTTCAGAGACCCAGTACTTC.

This chain links TRBV18 with TRBJ2-3; 12 bases line up with TRBD2. J lost 4 bases, V lost 3 bases, and 2 bases had no gene match. Germline V gives CDR1 KGHSH, CDR2 LQKENI. The CDR3 totals 15 residues. DNA for the CDR3: TGTGCCAGCTCACCGACTAGCGGGAGTCCAGATACGCAGTATTTT. Protein sequence: CASSPTSGSPDTQYF.

The V call is TRBV6-5, the J call TRBJ1-2; a weak D match, TRBD1 (5 bases). V was trimmed by 6 bases and J by 3 bases, leaving 17 bases between them. CDR3 length: 15 residues. CDR1 is MNHEY, CDR2 SVGAGI, per germline. The CDR3 region is CASSPSTQGHYGYTF. DNA for the CDR3: TGTGCCAGCAGCCCCTCGACTCAGGGTCACTATGGCTACACCTTC.

The chain uses TRBV7-9 and TRBJ1-2; 9 nucleotides line up with TRBD1. V gave up 2 bases and J gave up 3 bases; unmatched junction bases: 7. The germline gives CDR1 SEHNR, CDR2 FQNEAQ (reference sequence). This CDR3 is 16 amino acids long. DNA for the CDR3: TGTGCCAGCAGCTTAACAGGGGGCCTGAATCACTATGGCTACACCTTC. This sequence encodes CASSLTGGLNHYGYTF.

A few counts support this clone. The chain links TRBV10-3 to TRBJ1-4; the match to TRBD1 covers 7 bases. Losses at the gene ends were 8 bases for V and 4 bases for J; bases not matched to a gene: 10. The length of the CDR3 is 15 residues. CDR1 is ENHRY, CDR2 SYGVKD, per germline. The CDR3 bases are TGTGCCATCTCGAAGGGGGCAGGGGGTAATGAAAAACTGTTTTTT. This codes for CAISKGAGGNEKLFF.

The J gene is TRBJ1-3, the V gene TRBV9; perhaps TRBD1 as D (5 bases). Looked up from germline, CDR1 is SGDLS and CDR2 is YYNGEE. V was clipped by 10 bases and J by 4 bases, with 18 bases between them. The CDR3 runs to 14 residues. The CDR3 DNA sequence: TGTGCCTCGTCGGGGGTCGGGGGAGGAAACACCATATATTTT. Its protein product is CASSGVGGGNTIYF.

The chain uses TRBV5-1 and TRBJ2-3; D might be TRBD2 (6 bases). Germline V gene lookup returns CDR1 SGHRS and CDR2 YFSETQ. The germline V and J ends were trimmed by 0 bases and 8 bases, with 28 bases remaining between them. The CDR3 totals 19 residues. CDR3 DNA: TGCGCCAGCAGCTTGGCGATCGTTGCTTTGTCGGGGGAGGTTCGTACGCAGTATTTT. As protein: CASSLAIVALSGEVRTQYF.

This clone occurred a few times. The rearrangement uses TRBV30 and TRBJ1-1; TRBD1 might be the D (5 bases). Trimming shortened V by 0 bases and J by 1 base, and 9 bases separated the two germline ends. CDR1 GTSNPN and CDR2 SVGIG come from the germline V gene (reference sequence). CDR3 size: 14 residues. Here the CDR3 reads CAWSVRGQNTEAFF. Here the CDR3 DNA reads TGTGCCTGGAGTGTACGAGGACAGAACACTGAAGCTTTCTTT.

The rearrangement joins TRBV4-1 to TRBJ2-7; 12 nucleotides align to TRBD2. V lost 0 bases, J lost 7 bases, and 7 bases stayed unmatched. The CDR3 has 16 amino acids. CDR1 and CDR2 (germline): MGHRA, YSYEKL. CDR3 protein: CASSQDMLAGGLEQYF. CDR3 in DNA: TGCGCCAGCAGCCAAGATATGCTAGCGGGGGGGCTTGAGCAGTACTTC.